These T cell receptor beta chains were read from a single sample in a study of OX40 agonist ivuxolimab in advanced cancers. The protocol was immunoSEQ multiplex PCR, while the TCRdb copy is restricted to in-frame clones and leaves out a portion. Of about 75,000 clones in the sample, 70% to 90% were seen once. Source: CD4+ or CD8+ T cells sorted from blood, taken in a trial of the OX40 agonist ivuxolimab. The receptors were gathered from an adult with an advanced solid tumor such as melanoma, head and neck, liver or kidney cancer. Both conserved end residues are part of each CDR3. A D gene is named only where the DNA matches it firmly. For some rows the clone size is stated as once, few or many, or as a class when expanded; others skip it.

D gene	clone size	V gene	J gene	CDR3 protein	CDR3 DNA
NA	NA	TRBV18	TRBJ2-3	CASSPPGTDTQYF	TGTGCCAGCTCACCACCGGGTACAGATACGCAGTATTTT
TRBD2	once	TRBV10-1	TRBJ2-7	CASSETGLAEFYEQYF	TGCGCCAGCAGTGAGACGGGACTAGCGGAGTTTTACGAGCAGTACTTC
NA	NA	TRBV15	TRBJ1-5	CATSRALGRGFRGNQPQHF	TGTGCCACCAGCAGAGCGTTAGGGCGGGGATTTCGGGGCAATCAGCCCCAGCATTTT
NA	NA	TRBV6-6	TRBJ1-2	CASSYGATGYTF	TGTGCCAGCAGTTACGGGGCAACAGGCTACACCTTC
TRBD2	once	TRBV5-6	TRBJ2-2	CASSSGLAGGSGELFF	TGTGCCAGCAGCTCCGGACTAGCGGGAGGGTCCGGGGAGCTGTTTTTT
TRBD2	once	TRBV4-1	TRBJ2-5	CASSPKWLAGGEETQYF	TGCGCCAGCAGCCCTAAGTGGCTAGCGGGAGGTGAAGAGACCCAGTACTTC
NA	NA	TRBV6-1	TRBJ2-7	CASSEGGGGVSSYEQYF	TGTGCCAGCAGTGAAGGGGGAGGCGGGGTTAGCTCCTACGAGCAGTACTTC
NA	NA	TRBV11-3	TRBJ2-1	CASSKGGGGTGNDNEQFF	TGTGCCAGCAGCAAGGGGGGAGGCGGGACTGGAAATGACAATGAGCAGTTCTTC
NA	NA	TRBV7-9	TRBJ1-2	CASSLAGRIMGYTF	TGTGCCAGCAGCTTAGCGGGACGGATTATGGGCTACACCTTC
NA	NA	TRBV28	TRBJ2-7	CATLSGTPFSYEQYF	TGTGCCACCTTGTCCGGGACACCCTTTTCCTACGAGCAGTACTTC
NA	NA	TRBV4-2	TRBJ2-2	CASSRRGTNTGELFF	TGTGCCAGCAGCCGCCGTGGGACGAACACCGGGGAGCTGTTTTTT
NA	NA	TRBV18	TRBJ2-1	CASALTYSGVPNNEQFF	TGTGCCAGCGCCCTCACCTACTCGGGGGTTCCTAACAATGAGCAGTTCTTC
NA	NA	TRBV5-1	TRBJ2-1	CASSLGTLHGNEQFF	TGCGCCAGCAGCTTAGGGACCCTACATGGAAATGAGCAGTTCTTC
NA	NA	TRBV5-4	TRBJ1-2	CASSLEGSIVNYGYTF	TGTGCCAGCAGCTTAGAGGGGTCCATCGTTAACTATGGCTACACCTTC
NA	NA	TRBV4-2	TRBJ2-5	CASRAPGLGETQYF	TGTGCCAGCAGGGCCCCGGGGTTAGGAGAGACCCAGTACTTC
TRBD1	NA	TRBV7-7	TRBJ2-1	CASSLQGMGEQFF	TGTGCTAGCAGTCTACAGGGGATGGGTGAGCAGTTCTTC
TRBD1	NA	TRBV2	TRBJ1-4	CASRLGDSPNEKLFF	TGTGCCAGCAGACTTGGGGACAGTCCCAATGAAAAACTGTTTTTT
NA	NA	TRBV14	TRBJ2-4	CASSQPGWNIQYF	TGTGCCAGCAGCCAACCGGGATGGAACATTCAGTACTTC
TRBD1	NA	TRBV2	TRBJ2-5	CASRGDRGRETQYF	TGTGCCAGCAGGGGGGACAGGGGGCGGGAGACCCAGTACTTC
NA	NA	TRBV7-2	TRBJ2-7	CASSLATSRGYEQYF	TGTGCCAGCAGCTTAGCGACTTCGAGGGGCTACGAGCAGTACTTC
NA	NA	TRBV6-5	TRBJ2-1	CASGLTPTLTNEQFF	TGTGCCAGCGGGTTAACTCCCACCCTTACGAATGAGCAGTTCTTC
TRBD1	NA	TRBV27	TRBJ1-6	CASSLKYQGGNSPLHF	TGTGCCAGCAGTTTAAAATACCAAGGGGGCAATTCACCCCTCCACTTT
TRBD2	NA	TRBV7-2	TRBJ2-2	CASSLGTRMNTGELFF	TGTGCCAGCAGCTTAGGGACTAGGATGAACACCGGGGAGCTGTTTTTT
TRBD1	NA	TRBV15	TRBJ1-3	CATSRDLGQGGSGNTIYF	TGTGCCACCAGCAGAGATCTTGGACAGGGGGGCTCTGGAAACACCATATATTTT
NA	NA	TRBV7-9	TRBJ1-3	CASSLAGAVENTICF	TGTGCCAGCAGCTTAGCCGGGGCAGTAGAGAACACCATATGTTTT
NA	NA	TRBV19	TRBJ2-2	CASSILIPQGTGELFF	TGTGCCAGTAGTATCCTAATTCCCCAGGGGACCGGGGAGCTGTTTTTT
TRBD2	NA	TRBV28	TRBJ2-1	CASGRGSSYNEQFF	TGTGCCAGCGGGCGCGGGAGCTCCTACAATGAGCAGTTCTTC
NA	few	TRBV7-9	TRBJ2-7	CASMGGGLSYF	TGTGCCAGCATGGGGGGCGGTTTGTCGTACTTC
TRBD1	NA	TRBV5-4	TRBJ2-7	CASSPAGGVDEQYF	TGTGCCAGCAGCCCGGCAGGGGGAGTTGACGAGCAGTACTTC
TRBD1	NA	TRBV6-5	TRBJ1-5	CASSKYRGGNQPQHF	TGTGCCAGCAGTAAGTACAGGGGTGGCAATCAGCCCCAGCATTTT
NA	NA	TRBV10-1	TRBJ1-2	CASSDPGVGENGYTF	TGCGCCAGCAGTGACCCGGGGGTAGGGGAGAATGGCTACACCTTC